This T cell receptor (beta chain) was sequenced in a study of T cells in localized non-small cell lung cancer. Assay used: immunoSEQ multiplex PCR; TCRdb lists only in-frame clones, some missing. The data contain 65,000 or so clones, roughly four fifths of them singletons. Regarding the study as a whole: A median of around 60 clones ranked among the top 100 in tumor appeared in adjacent lung. It was uninvolved adjacent lung that showed the highest T cell clonality, exceeding tumor.

This CDR3 has 13 amino acids. Trimming left V 7 bases short and J 4 bases short, with 12 bases between. Germline assignment: CDR1 SGHTA and CDR2 FQGNSA. On this clone itself: What it binds is unknown.

The starting material was PBMCs, obtained before any cancer treatment. This chain connects TRBV7-2 to TRBJ2-3; D is undetermined. The receptor comes from a man aged 40-75 years with stage II lung adenocarcinoma. The CDR3 coding sequence is TGTGCCAGCACGAGACCTAAGGCAGATACGCAGTATTTT. Translation: CASTRPKADTQYF.